This TCR beta chain comes out of a study of blood T cell repertoires in COVID-19. Study summary: PBMCs, B-cell-depleted T cells, or T cells provided the cDNA or gDNA that made up the material.

Original processing notes: Researchers report that nucleated cell counts were estimated from reference gene primer amplification. Only in-frame clones appear in the TCRdb table, and some are missing; sequencing was by immunoSEQ multiplex PCR. That table furnishes V, J and clone size, whereas the DNA furnished D and trimming. The sample shows roughly 160,000 clones, roughly 81% of them seen only once. CDR3 length equals 11 residues. Germline CDR1 LGHDT, CDR2 YNNKEL (reference sequence). The V end lost 6 bases, the J end lost 7 bases, and 9 bases lay between the germline ends. Enrolled during active infection, Seattle patients were then followed longitudinally.

The rearrangement links TRBV3-1 (or the pseudogene TRBV3-2) to TRBJ1-1; a possible D gene is TRBD1 (5 bases). The sequence was obtained from a woman aged 45-65 years with COVID-19, enrolled during active disease. Source material: peripheral blood. The CDR3 is CASRDTNEAFF. The DNA for the CDR3 is TGTGCCAGCAGGGACACCAATGAAGCTTTCTTT.